This T cell receptor beta chain is drawn from a study of metastatic and nonmetastatic thyroid tumors. For the study at large: Repertoire comparison spanned blood and tumor or nodule tissue of malignant and benign thyroid patients. Overall study results and limits: It was reported that TCR beta diversity was significantly higher in malignant thyroid tumors than benign nodules, in blood and tumor.

Until they underwent thyroid surgery, no patient had received any treatment. Using MiXCR, TCRdb reanalyzed the PCR reads. This table has roughly 48,000 clones, approximately 17% appearing once. As to this clone: Its antigen is unidentified.

Trimming removed 5 bases from V and 0 bases from J; junction bases left unmatched: 4. The CDR3 totals 15 residues. CDR1 is SNHLY, CDR2 FYNNEI, per germline. The sequence came from a female donor with papillary thyroid cancer or a benign thyroid nodule (not recorded which). Some clones in this sample may be carry-over from other donors' samples. Specimen: blood. The V gene is TRBV2, the J gene TRBJ2-7; TRBD2 aligns across 10 bases. CDR3 nucleotides: TGTGCCAGCAGTTCCTCTAGCGGGAGCTCCTACGAGCAGTACTTC. Encoded protein: CASSSSSGSSYEQYF. The entire variable domain, with the rest obtained from reference TRBV2 and TRBJ2-7, is as follows: EPEVTQTPSHQVTQMGQEVILRCVPISNHLYFYWYRQILGQKVEFLVSFYNNEISEKSEIFDDQFSVERPDGSNFTLKIRSTKLEDSAMYFCASSSSSGSSYEQYFGPGTRLTVT.